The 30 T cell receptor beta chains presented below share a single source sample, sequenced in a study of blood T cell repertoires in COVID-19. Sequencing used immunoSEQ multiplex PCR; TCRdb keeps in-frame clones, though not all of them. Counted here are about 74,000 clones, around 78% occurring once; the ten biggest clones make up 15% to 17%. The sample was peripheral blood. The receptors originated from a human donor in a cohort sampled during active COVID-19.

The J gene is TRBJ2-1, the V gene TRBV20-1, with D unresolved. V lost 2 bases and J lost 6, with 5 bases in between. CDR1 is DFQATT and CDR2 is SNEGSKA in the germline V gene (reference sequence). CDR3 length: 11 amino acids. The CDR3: CSARRSNEQFF. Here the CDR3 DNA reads TGCAGTGCTAGAAGGAGCAATGAGCAGTTCTTC.

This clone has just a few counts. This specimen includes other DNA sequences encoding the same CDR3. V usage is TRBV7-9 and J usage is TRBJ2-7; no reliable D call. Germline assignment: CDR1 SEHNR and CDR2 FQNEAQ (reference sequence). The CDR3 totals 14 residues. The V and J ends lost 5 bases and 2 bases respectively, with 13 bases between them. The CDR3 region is CASSPDTMTYEQYF. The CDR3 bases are TGTGCCAGCAGCCCAGACACGATGACCTACGAGCAGTACTTC.

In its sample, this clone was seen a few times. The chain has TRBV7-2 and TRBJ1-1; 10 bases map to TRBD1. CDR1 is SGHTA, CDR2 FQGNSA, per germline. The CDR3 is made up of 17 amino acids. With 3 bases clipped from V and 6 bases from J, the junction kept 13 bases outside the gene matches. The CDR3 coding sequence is TGTGCCAGCAGCTTGGGGCGAAGGACAGGGGGTCGCCCTGAAGCTTTCTTT. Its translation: CASSLGRRTGGRPEAFF. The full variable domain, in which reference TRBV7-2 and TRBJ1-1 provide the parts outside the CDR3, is GAGVSQSPSNKVTEKGKDVELRCDPISGHTALYWYRQSLGQGLEFLIYFQGNSAPDKSGLPSDRFSAERTGGSVSTLTIQRTQQEDSAVYLCASSLGRRTGGRPEAFFGQGTRLTVV.

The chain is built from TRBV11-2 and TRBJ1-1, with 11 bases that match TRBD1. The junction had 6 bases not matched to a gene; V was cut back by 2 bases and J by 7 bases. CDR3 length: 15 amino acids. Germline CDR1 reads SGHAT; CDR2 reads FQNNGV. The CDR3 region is CASSLRDRGGFEAFF. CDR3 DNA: TGTGCCAGCAGCTTACGGGACAGGGGGGGATTTGAAGCTTTCTTT.

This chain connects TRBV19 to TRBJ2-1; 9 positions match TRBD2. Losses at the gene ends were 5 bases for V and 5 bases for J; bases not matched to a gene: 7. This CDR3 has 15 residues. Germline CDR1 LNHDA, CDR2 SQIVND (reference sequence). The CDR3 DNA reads TGTGCCAGTAGTGTTAGCGGGAGTTCCCACAATGAGCAGTTCTTC. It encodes CASSVSGSSHNEQFF.

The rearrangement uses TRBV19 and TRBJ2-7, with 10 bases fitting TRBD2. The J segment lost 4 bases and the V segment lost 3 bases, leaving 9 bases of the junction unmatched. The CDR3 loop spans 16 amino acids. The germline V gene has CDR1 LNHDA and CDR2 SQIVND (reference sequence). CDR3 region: CASSIGAGGPFYEQYF. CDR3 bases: TGTGCCAGTAGTATCGGAGCGGGAGGGCCGTTTTACGAGCAGTACTTC.

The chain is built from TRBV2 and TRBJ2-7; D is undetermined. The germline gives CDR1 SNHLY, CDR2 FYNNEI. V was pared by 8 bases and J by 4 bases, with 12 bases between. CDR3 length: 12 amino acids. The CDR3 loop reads CASETLLYEQYF. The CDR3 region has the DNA TGTGCCAGCGAGACTCTCTTATACGAGCAGTACTTC.

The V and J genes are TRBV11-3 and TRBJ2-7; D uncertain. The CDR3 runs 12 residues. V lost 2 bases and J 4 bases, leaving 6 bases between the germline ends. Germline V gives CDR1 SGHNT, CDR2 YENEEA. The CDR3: CASSLSGYEQYF. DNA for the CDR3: TGTGCCAGCAGCTTATCCGGTTACGAGCAGTACTTC.

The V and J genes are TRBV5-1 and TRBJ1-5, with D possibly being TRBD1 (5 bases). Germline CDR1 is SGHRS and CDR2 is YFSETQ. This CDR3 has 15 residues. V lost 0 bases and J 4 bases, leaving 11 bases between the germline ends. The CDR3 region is CASSLAGGGNQPQHF. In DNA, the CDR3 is TGCGCCAGCAGCTTGGCCGGGGGAGGGAATCAGCCCCAGCATTTT.

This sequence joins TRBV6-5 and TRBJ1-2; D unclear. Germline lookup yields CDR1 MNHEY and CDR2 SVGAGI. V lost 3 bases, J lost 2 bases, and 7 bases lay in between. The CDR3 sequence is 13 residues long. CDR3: CASSYRENYGYTF. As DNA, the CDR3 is TGTGCCAGCAGTTATCGGGAGAACTATGGCTACACCTTC.

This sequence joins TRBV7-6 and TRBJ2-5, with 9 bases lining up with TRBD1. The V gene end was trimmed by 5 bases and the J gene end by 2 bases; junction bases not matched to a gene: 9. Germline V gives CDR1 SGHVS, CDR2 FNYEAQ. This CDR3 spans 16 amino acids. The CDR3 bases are TGTGCCAGCAGCCTGGGGGACAGGGAGAGGCAAGAGACCCAGTACTTC. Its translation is CASSLGDRERQETQYF.

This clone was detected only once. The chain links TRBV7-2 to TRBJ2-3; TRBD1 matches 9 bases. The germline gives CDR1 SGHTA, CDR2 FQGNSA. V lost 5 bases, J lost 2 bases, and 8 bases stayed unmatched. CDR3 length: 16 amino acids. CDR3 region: CASSRGTGTLTDTQYF. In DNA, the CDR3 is TGTGCCAGCAGCCGGGGGACAGGGACACTCACAGATACGCAGTATTTT.

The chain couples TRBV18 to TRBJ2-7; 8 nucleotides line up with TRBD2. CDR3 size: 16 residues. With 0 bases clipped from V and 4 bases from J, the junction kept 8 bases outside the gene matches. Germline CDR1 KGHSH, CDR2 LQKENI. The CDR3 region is CASSPPVREGRYEQYF. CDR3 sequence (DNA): TGTGCCAGCTCACCACCGGTTCGGGAGGGCCGTTACGAGCAGTACTTC.

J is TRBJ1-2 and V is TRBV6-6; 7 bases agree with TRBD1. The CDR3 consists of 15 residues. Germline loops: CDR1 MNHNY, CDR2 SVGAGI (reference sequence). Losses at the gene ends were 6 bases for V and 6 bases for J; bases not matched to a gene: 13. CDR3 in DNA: TGTGCCAGCAGGGACAGGACTAGCCCGTCCGATGGCTACACCTTC. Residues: CASRDRTSPSDGYTF.

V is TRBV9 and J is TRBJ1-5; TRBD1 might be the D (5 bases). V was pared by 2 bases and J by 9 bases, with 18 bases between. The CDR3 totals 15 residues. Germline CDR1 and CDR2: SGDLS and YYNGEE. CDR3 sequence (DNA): TGTGCCAGCAGCGTCAGTCTTGGGGCGGGGAGGCCCCAGCATTTT. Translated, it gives CASSVSLGAGRPQHF.

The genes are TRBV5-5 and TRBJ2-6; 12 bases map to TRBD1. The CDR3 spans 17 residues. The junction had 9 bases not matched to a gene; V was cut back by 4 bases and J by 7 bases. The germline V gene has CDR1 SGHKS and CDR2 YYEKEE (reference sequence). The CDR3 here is CASSDGTGGARANVLTF. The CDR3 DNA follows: TGTGCCAGCAGCGACGGGACAGGGGGCGCAAGAGCCAACGTCCTGACTTTC.

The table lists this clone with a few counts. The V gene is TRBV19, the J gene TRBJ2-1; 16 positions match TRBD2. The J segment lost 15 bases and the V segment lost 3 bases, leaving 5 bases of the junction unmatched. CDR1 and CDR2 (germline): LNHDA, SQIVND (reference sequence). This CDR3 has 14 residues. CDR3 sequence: CASSMGTSGRAPFF. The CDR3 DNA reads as TGTGCCAGTAGTATGGGGACTAGCGGGAGGGCTCCGTTCTTC.

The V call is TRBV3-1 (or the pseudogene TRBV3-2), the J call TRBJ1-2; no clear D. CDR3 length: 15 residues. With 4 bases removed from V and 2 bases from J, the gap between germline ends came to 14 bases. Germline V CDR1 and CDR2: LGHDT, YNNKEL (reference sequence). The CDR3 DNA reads TGTGCCAGCAGCCCCCGGAGAGCAACCAACTATGGCTACACCTTC. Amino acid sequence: CASSPRRATNYGYTF.

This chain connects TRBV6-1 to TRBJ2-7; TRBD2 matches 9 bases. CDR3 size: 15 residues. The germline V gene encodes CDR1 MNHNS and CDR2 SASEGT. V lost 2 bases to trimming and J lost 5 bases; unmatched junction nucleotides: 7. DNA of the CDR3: TGTGCCAGCAGTGAAATGGGCGGGAGGGCCCACGAGCAGTACTTC. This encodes CASSEMGGRAHEQYF.

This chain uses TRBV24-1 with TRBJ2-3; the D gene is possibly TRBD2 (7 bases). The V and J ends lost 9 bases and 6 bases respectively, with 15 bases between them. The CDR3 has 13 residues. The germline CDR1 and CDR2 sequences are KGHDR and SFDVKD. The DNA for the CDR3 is TGTGCCACCGGGGGGGGCCTAACGGATACGCAGTATTTT. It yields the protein CATGGGLTDTQYF.

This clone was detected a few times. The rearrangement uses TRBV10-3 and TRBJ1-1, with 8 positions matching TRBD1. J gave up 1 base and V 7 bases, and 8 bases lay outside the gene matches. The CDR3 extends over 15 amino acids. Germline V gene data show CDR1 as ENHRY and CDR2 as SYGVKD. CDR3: CAITPGQGGNTEAFF. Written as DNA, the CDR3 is TGTGCCATCACTCCTGGACAGGGTGGGAACACTGAAGCTTTCTTT.

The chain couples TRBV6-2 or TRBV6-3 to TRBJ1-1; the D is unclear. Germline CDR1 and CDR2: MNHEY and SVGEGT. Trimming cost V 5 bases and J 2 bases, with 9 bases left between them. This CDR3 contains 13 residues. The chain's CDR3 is CASSPPLNTEAFF. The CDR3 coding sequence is TGTGCCAGCAGTCCCCCCCTAAACACTGAAGCTTTCTTT.

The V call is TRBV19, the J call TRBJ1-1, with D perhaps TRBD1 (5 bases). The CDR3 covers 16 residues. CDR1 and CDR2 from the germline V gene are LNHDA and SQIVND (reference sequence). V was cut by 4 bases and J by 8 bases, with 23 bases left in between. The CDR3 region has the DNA TGTGCCAGTAGTACAAAAAGGGGCCCGGTTAGAAGCGAAGCTTTCTTT. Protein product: CASSTKRGPVRSEAFF. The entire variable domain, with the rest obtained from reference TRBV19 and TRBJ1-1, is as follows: DGGITQSPKYLFRKEGQNVTLSCEQNLNHDAMYWYRQDPGQGLRLIYYSQIVNDFQKGDIAEGYSVSREKKESFPLTVTSAQKNPTAFYLCASSTKRGPVRSEAFFGQGTRLTVV.

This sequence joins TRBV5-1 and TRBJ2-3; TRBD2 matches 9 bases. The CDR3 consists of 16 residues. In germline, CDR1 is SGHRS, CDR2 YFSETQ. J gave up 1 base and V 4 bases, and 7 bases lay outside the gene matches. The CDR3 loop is CASSPDRTSGTDTQYF. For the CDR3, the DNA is TGCGCCAGCAGCCCGGATCGGACTAGCGGCACAGATACGCAGTATTTT. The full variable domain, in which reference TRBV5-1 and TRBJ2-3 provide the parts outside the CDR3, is KAGVTQTPRYLIKTRGQQVTLSCSPISGHRSVSWYQQTPGQGLQFLFEYFSETQRNKGNFPGRFSGRQFSNSRSEMNVSTLELGDSALYLCASSPDRTSGTDTQYFGPGTRLTVL.

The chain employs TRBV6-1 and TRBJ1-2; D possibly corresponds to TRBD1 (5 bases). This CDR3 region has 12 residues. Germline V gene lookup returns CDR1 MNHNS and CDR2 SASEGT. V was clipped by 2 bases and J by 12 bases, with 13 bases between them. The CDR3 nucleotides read TGTGCCAGCAGTGAAAGGACGGGGGACCACACCTTC. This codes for CASSERTGDHTF.

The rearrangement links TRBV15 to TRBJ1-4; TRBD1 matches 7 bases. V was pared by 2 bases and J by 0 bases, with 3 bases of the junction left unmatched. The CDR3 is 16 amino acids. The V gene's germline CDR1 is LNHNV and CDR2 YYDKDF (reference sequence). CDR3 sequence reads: CATSRSTGATNEKLFF. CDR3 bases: TGTGCCACCAGCAGATCAACAGGGGCAACTAATGAAAAACTGTTTTTT.

The CDR3 DNA is TGTGCCAGCAGTGGACTAGCGGGATCTAACGCGAACACCGGGGAGCTGTTTTTT. The encoded protein is CASSGLAGSNANTGELFF. This chain connects TRBV2 to TRBJ2-2; 11 nucleotides match TRBD2. In germline, CDR1 is SNHLY, CDR2 FYNNEI. The CDR3 consists of 18 residues. The junction had 7 bases not matched to a gene; V was cut back by 4 bases and J by 0 bases.

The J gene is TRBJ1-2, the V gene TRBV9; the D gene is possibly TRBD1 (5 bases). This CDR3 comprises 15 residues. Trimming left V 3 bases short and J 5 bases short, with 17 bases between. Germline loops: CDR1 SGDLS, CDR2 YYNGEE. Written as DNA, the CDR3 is TGTGCCAGCAGCGCCCCTGGTGGCAGGGTATATGGCTACACCTTC. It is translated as CASSAPGGRVYGYTF.

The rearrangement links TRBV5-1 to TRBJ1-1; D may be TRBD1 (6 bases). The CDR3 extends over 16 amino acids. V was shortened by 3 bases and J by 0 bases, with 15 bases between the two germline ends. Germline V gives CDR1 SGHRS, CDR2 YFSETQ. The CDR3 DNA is TGCGCCAGCAGCTCCCGGGACACATACATGAACACTGAAGCTTTCTTT. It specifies CASSSRDTYMNTEAFF.

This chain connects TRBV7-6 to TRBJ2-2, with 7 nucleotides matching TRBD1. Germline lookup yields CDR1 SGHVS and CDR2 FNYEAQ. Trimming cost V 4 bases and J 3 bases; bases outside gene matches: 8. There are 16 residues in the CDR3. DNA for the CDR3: TGTGCCAGCAGCTCCCGGACAGGAACGGACACCGGGGAGCTGTTTTTT. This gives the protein CASSSRTGTDTGELFF.